These T cell receptor beta chains were read from a single sample in a study of blood T cell repertoires in COVID-19. The repertoire was sequenced with immunoSEQ multiplex PCR; TCRdb's copy has only in-frame clones and lacks some. The table has fewer than 350,000 clones, more than 70% seen once. The specimen was peripheral blood. The origin of the receptors is a woman in her sixties with COVID-19, enrolled during active disease. Each CDR3 is given without its conserved first and last residue.

v_gene: TRBV7-9; len: 15; j_gene: TRBJ1-2; CDR3aa: ASSPPPDRGITYGYT
v_gene: TRBV12-3/TRBV12-4; len: 9; j_gene: TRBJ1-2; CDR3aa: AIGQVTGYT
v_gene: TRBV6-5; len: 12; j_gene: TRBJ2-3; CDR3aa: ASSLAGVPDTQY
v_gene: TRBV5-1; len: 11; j_gene: TRBJ1-1; CDR3aa: ASSVTGNTEAF
v_gene: TRBV29-1; len: 13; j_gene: TRBJ1-4; CDR3aa: SVVGAGGSQEKLF
v_gene: TRBV3-1/TRBV3-2; len: 13; j_gene: TRBJ1-6; CDR3aa: ASRDRDRGNSPLH
v_gene: TRBV7-2; len: 14; j_gene: TRBJ1-1; CDR3aa: ASSLVGSRVNTEAF
v_gene: TRBV20-1; len: 9; j_gene: TRBJ2-5; CDR3aa: SASGGETQY
v_gene: TRBV11-3; len: 12; j_gene: TRBJ1-6; CDR3aa: ASSRTGQNSPLH
v_gene: TRBV29-1; len: 12; j_gene: TRBJ1-3; CDR3aa: SAQVQVSGNTIY
v_gene: TRBV28; len: 12; j_gene: TRBJ1-2; CDR3aa: ASSYLPRKDGYT
v_gene: TRBV6-4; len: 11; j_gene: TRBJ1-5; CDR3aa: ASSALPNQPQH
v_gene: TRBV10-1; len: 11; j_gene: TRBJ1-2; CDR3aa: ASSEYRVYGYT
v_gene: TRBV7-2; len: 13; j_gene: TRBJ2-7; CDR3aa: ASSPGRGASYEQY
v_gene: TRBV25-1; len: 12; j_gene: TRBJ1-3; CDR3aa: ASSIDSTGNTIY
v_gene: TRBV5-8; len: 14; j_gene: TRBJ2-2; CDR3aa: ASSFPSGTGTGELF
v_gene: TRBV18; len: 12; j_gene: TRBJ1-4; CDR3aa: ASRQAATNEKLF
v_gene: TRBV10-3; len: 11; j_gene: TRBJ2-7; CDR3aa: AIRKDRGYEQY
v_gene: TRBV23-1; len: 11; j_gene: TRBJ2-1; CDR3aa: ASTSFSYNEQF
v_gene: TRBV27; len: 11; j_gene: TRBJ1-2; CDR3aa: ATSDRENYGYT
v_gene: TRBV7-2; len: 12; j_gene: TRBJ1-4; CDR3aa: ASRRQGSGEKLF
v_gene: TRBV2; len: 11; j_gene: TRBJ1-5; CDR3aa: ASRGGRNQPQH
v_gene: TRBV28; len: 11; j_gene: TRBJ1-5; CDR3aa: ASIGQVNQPQH
v_gene: TRBV20-1; len: 10; j_gene: TRBJ1-1; CDR3aa: SASKQGVEAF
v_gene: TRBV18; len: 15; j_gene: TRBJ1-1; CDR3aa: ASSQRTANQKGTEAF
v_gene: TRBV6-5; len: 11; j_gene: TRBJ1-2; CDR3aa: ASSSDRNYGYT
v_gene: TRBV24-1; len: 10; j_gene: TRBJ1-5; CDR3aa: ATSDTNQPQH
v_gene: TRBV28; len: 12; j_gene: TRBJ1-1; CDR3aa: ASRAGSPNTEAF
v_gene: TRBV5-1; len: 15; j_gene: TRBJ1-6; CDR3aa: ASSEEPLNNYNSPLH
v_gene: TRBV10-3; len: 12; j_gene: TRBJ1-1; CDR3aa: AISESTENTEAF
v_gene: TRBV19; len: 13; j_gene: TRBJ2-7; CDR3aa: ASSIGQWGPYEQY
v_gene: TRBV9; len: 12; j_gene: TRBJ2-7; CDR3aa: ASSVEAGSYEQY